The clone carrying this T cell receptor (beta chain) appeared many times. Its antigen remains unknown. Quantitative 5'-RACE with molecular barcodes was used to make the TCR beta libraries. MiXCR was run by TCRdb on the 5' RACE reads, yielding one entry per CDR3 protein. The repertoire consists of roughly 90,000 distinct CDR3 sequences, with about 8% occurring once and the leading ten covering more than 9.5%. The data were obtained in a study of CD8 T cells in ankylosing spondylitis. Overall study findings and caveats: Reports say disease-linked clones showed up significantly more in matched ankylosing spondylitis synovial fluid.

Germline V lookup: CDR1 SQVTM, CDR2 ANQGSEA. This CDR3 comprises 13 residues. Trimming pared 7 bases from V and 4 bases from J, leaving 14 bases between. The chain employs TRBV29-1 and TRBJ2-1, with D perhaps matching TRBD1 (7 bases). The source is a male donor with ankylosing spondylitis or in good health (not recorded which). Sequences were obtained from blood, either unsorted or a sorted T cell fraction (not recorded which). CDR3 amino acids: CSAGGRAYNEQFF. DNA for the CDR3: TGCAGCGCAGGGGGGAGAGCGTACAATGAGCAGTTCTTC.